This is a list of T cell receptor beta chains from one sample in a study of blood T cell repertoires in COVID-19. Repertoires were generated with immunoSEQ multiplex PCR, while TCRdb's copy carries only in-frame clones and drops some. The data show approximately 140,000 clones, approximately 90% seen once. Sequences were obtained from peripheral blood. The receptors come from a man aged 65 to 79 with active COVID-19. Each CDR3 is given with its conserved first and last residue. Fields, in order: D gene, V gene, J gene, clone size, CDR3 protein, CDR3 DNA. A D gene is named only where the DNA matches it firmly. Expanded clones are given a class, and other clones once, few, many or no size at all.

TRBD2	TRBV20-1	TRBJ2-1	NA	CSASWVAGGPVTYNEQFF	TGCAGTGCTAGTTGGGTAGCGGGAGGGCCTGTCACCTACAATGAGCAGTTCTTC
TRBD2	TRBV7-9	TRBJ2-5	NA	CASSPPVAGGGETQYF	TGTGCCAGCAGCCCGCCGGTGGCGGGAGGGGGAGAGACCCAGTACTTC
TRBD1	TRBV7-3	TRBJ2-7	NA	CASSLSGTGYYEQYF	TGTGCCAGCAGCTTAAGCGGGACAGGGTATTACGAGCAGTACTTC
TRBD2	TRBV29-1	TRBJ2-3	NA	CSVGTSGSQTDTQYF	TGCAGCGTTGGGACTAGCGGGAGTCAAACAGATACGCAGTATTTT
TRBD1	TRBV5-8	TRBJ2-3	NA	CASSFWQGVTDTQYF	TGTGCCAGCAGCTTTTGGCAGGGGGTAACAGATACGCAGTATTTT
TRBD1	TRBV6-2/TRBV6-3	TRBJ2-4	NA	CASSPINHRGSQNIQYF	TGTGCCAGCAGCCCTATCAACCACAGGGGATCCCAAAACATTCAGTACTTC
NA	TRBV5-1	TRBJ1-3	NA	CASSSDRGNTIYF	TGCGCCAGCAGCTCCGACAGGGGAAACACCATATATTTT
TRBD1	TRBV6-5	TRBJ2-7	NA	CASRGNLQGWYEQYF	TGTGCCAGCAGGGGAAATCTACAGGGGTGGTACGAGCAGTACTTC
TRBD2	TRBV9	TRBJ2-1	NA	CASSVGSGRAGYNEQFF	TGTGCCAGCAGCGTAGGAAGTGGGAGGGCCGGATACAATGAGCAGTTCTTC
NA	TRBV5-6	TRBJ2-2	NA	CASSLDGSRTGELFF	TGTGCCAGCAGCTTGGACGGGAGTCGTACCGGGGAGCTGTTTTTT
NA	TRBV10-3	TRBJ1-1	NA	CAISEGQGSRNTEAFF	TGTGCCATCAGTGAAGGTCAGGGAAGTCGTAACACTGAAGCTTTCTTT
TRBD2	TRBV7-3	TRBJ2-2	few	CASSLMGTRTGELFF	TGTGCCAGCAGCTTAATGGGGACTAGAACCGGGGAGCTGTTTTTT
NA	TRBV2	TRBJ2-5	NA	CASSEAREETQYF	TGTGCCAGCAGTGAAGCGCGAGAGGAGACCCAGTACTTC
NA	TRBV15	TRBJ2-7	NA	CATSRAGEQYF	TGTGCCACCAGCAGAGCGGGAGAGCAGTACTTC
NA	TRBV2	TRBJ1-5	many	CASSDGVNSNQPQHF	TGTGCCAGCAGTGACGGGGTTAATAGCAATCAGCCCCAGCATTTT
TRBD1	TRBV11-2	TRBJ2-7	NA	CASSSLSDRSYEQYF	TGTGCCAGCAGCTCACTATCGGACAGGTCCTACGAGCAATACTTC
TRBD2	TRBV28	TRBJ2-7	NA	CPRGASGSPYEQYF	TGTCCCAGGGGTGCTAGCGGGTCCCCCTACGAGCAGTACTTC
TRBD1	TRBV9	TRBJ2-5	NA	CASSVGDRGLETQYF	TGTGCCAGCAGCGTAGGGGACAGGGGTTTAGAGACCCAGTACTTC
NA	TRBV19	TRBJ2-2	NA	CASSILEDTGELFF	TGTGCCAGTAGTATACTAGAAGACACCGGGGAGCTGTTTTTT
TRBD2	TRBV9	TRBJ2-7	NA	CASSREGGNSYEQYF	TGTGCCAGTTCTCGGGAGGGGGGTAACTCCTACGAGCAGTACTTC
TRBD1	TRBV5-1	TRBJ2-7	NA	CASSLGDRGREQYF	TGCGCCAGCAGCTTGGGGGACAGGGGCCGGGAGCAGTACTTC
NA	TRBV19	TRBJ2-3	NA	CASSFQSTDTQYF	TGTGCCAGTAGTTTCCAGAGCACAGATACGCAGTATTTT
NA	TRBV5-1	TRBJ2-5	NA	CASSLAQGAPQETQYF	TGCGCCAGCAGCTTGGCCCAAGGGGCCCCTCAAGAGACCCAGTACTTC
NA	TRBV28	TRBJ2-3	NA	CASSFGGLASTDTQYF	TGTGCCAGCAGTTTTGGAGGGTTGGCGAGCACAGATACGCAGTATTTT
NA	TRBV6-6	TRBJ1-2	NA	CASSYSGGRGYGYTF	TGTGCCAGCAGTTACAGCGGGGGGCGAGGCTATGGCTACACCTTC
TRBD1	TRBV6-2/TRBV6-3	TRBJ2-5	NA	CASSLGQGVGETQYF	TGTGCCAGCAGTTTGGGACAGGGGGTCGGTGAGACCCAGTACTTC
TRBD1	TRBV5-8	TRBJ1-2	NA	CASSAGTGEYHGYTF	TGTGCCAGCAGCGCAGGGACAGGGGAATATCATGGCTACACCTTC
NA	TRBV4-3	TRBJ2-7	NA	CASSQDRGESYEQYF	TGCGCCAGCAGCCAAGATAGAGGCGAATCCTACGAGCAGTACTTC
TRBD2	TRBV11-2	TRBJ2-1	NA	CASRLSGRAYNEQFF	TGTGCCAGCAGGCTCAGCGGGAGGGCCTACAATGAGCAGTTCTTC
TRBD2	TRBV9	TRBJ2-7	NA	CASSVEGLVGYEQYF	TGTGCCAGCAGCGTAGAGGGACTAGTGGGCTACGAGCAGTACTTC
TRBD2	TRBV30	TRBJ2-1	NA	CACHPTSNSYNEQFF	TGTGCCTGCCACCCGACTAGCAACTCCTACAATGAGCAGTTCTTC
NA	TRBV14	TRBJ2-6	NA	CASSPLTSGANVLTF	TGTGCCAGCAGCCCCTTGACATCTGGGGCCAACGTCCTGACTTTC
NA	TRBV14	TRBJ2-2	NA	CASDLMFLTGTNTGELFF	TGTGCCAGCGATTTAATGTTCTTGACAGGAACGAACACCGGGGAGCTGTTTTTT
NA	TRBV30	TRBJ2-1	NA	CAWSVLRNNEQFF	TGTGCCTGGAGTGTTCTCAGAAACAATGAGCAGTTCTTC
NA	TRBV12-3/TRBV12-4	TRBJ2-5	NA	CASSLARGTQYF	TGTGCCAGCAGTTTGGCCCGGGGGACCCAGTACTTC
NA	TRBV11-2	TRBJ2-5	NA	CASSLGTMETQYF	TGTGCCAGCAGCTTAGGTACTATGGAGACCCAGTACTTC
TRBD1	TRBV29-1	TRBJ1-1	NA	CSVEARDRDAF	TGCAGCGTTGAAGCGAGGGACAGAGACGCCTTT
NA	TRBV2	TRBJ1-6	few	CASRETEKENSPLHF	TGTGCCAGCAGGGAGACAGAAAAGGAGAATTCACCCCTCCACTTT